These T cell receptor beta chains were read from a single sample in a study of a mutant IDH1 vaccine in newly diagnosed glioma. Profiled with immunoSEQ multiplex PCR; TCRdb holds only in-frame clones, not every one. Of 98,000 or so clones listed, roughly 90% were seen once; the top ten hold roughly 0.6%. Sample: PBMCs, taken from a glioma patient treated with radiotherapy, temozolomide or both. These receptors all stem from a woman aged 50 to 60 with glioma. CDR3s include the opening cysteine and the closing phenylalanine or tryptophan. Each record gives: CDR3 length, V gene, D gene, J gene, clone size, CDR3 protein, CDR3 DNA. The D gene is left open where the match is weak. Size is stated for part of the rows, as once, few or many counts, or as a class when the clone is expanded.

>13|TRBV25-1|-|TRBJ1-4|-
CASSGASIEKLFF
TGTGCCAGCAGTGGCGCCTCAATCGAAAAACTGTTTTTT
>16|TRBV19|-|TRBJ1-1|-
CASSIGRGYGTTEAFF
TGTGCCAGTAGTATAGGGCGGGGATATGGTACCACTGAAGCTTTCTTT
>16|TRBV4-1|TRBD2|TRBJ2-1|-
CASSPLGEGSYNEQFF
TGCGCCAGCTCCCCCCTGGGGGAGGGCTCCTACAATGAGCAGTTCTTC
>15|TRBV28|-|TRBJ1-5|-
CASRSSRGDVQPQHF
TGTGCCAGCAGAAGTTCCCGGGGCGACGTTCAGCCCCAGCATTTT
>14|TRBV18|-|TRBJ2-7|-
CASSPGGDTYEQYF
TGTGCCAGCTCACCGGGAGGGGACACCTACGAGCAGTACTTC
>13|TRBV30|-|TRBJ2-7|-
CAWSGDNGDEQYF
TGTGCCTGGAGTGGCGATAATGGGGACGAGCAGTACTTC
>15|TRBV19|TRBD2|TRBJ2-1|-
CATRLAGGSYNEQFF
TGTGCCACCAGACTAGCGGGAGGGTCCTACAATGAGCAGTTCTTC
>13|TRBV10-2|-|TRBJ2-5|-
CATTQGIQETQYF
TGCGCCACTACCCAGGGGATCCAAGAGACCCAGTACTTC
>14|TRBV9|-|TRBJ2-7|once
CASSSLGVSYEQYF
TGTGCCAGCAGTTCCCTCGGGGTTTCCTACGAGCAGTACTTC
>17|TRBV7-9|TRBD1|TRBJ1-1|-
CASSSLTHDRAAPNAFF
TGTGCCAGCAGCTCCCTTACCCATGACAGGGCGGCACCTAATGCTTTCTTT